The 20 T cell receptor beta chains below all came from one sample that was sequenced in a study of cytomegalovirus exposure and HLA in healthy donors (TCRdb year 2017). The library was built by means of the immunoSEQ multiplex PCR assay. A mixture of 60 forward primers for TCR Vbeta segments and 13 reverse primers for TCR Jbeta segments was used in the multiplex PCR. TCRdb mirrors the immuneACCESS table, restricted to in-frame sequences. Some clones are absent from its copies; in checked studies, under half trace to an unresolved V gene, and the reason for the others is unknown. Recorded for this sample are around 180,000 clones; about 90% of them occurred a single time. Together, the top ten hold around 0.25% of the sample. The sequencing input was PBMCs. These receptor sequences come from a girl less than two years old in good health and CMV-seronegative.

This chain connects TRBV27 to TRBJ2-3; the D gene is possibly TRBD1 (6 bases). V lost 3 bases and J lost 2, with 21 bases in between. The length of the CDR3 is 18 residues. In germline, CDR1 is MNHEY, CDR2 SMNVEV (reference sequence). CDR3 in amino acids: CASSFGPGTPPPTDTQYF. The CDR3 DNA reads TGTGCCAGCAGTTTTGGTCCCGGGACACCACCTCCCACAGATACGCAGTATTTT.

A remark on this clone: One junction end disagrees with the germline gene, perhaps due to a read error. This sequence joins TRBV7-9 and TRBJ2-6; D possibly corresponds to TRBD2 (6 bases). The CDR3 contains 18 residues. Germline values: CDR1 SEHNR, CDR2 FQNEAQ (reference sequence). The CDR3, as DNA: TGTTCCAGCAGCTTTCCCCGCCGGCAGGGACTTAAGGCCAACGTCCTGACTTTC. As protein: CSSSFPRRQGLKANVLTF.

The rearrangement links TRBV6-5 to TRBJ1-6; 7 nucleotides agree with TRBD1. The CDR3 is 14 amino acids. Germline trimming cut 2 bases from V and 7 bases from J; bases unmatched to any gene: 2. The germline CDR1 and CDR2 sequences are MNHEY and SVGAGI. The CDR3 nucleotides read TGTGCCAGCAGTTACGCGACAGGGAATTCACCCCTCCACTTT. It codes for CASSYATGNSPLHF.

J is TRBJ2-5 and V is TRBV5-1; 11 positions match TRBD2. The CDR3 is made up of 14 amino acids. The germline V gene encodes CDR1 SGHRS and CDR2 YFSETQ. V lost 2 bases to trimming and J lost 4 bases; unmatched junction nucleotides: 1. The CDR3 sequence: CASSFSGRGETQYF. DNA of the CDR3: TGCGCCAGCAGCTTTAGCGGGAGGGGAGAGACCCAGTACTTC. The full variable domain, rest sourced from reference TRBV5-1 and TRBJ2-5, is KAGVTQTPRYLIKTRGQQVTLSCSPISGHRSVSWYQQTPGQGLQFLFEYFSETQRNKGNFPGRFSGRQFSNSRSEMNVSTLELGDSALYLCASSFSGRGETQYFGPGTRLLVL.

The J gene is TRBJ2-3, the V gene TRBV11-2; possible D gene TRBD2, 7 bases. Trimming pared 5 bases from V and 2 bases from J, leaving 14 bases between. This CDR3 is built from 15 residues. CDR1 and CDR2 (germline): SGHAT, FQNNGV. The CDR3 region has the DNA TGTGCCAGCAGCCGGGGGGCAGGAGTCACAGATACGCAGTATTTT. Protein sequence: CASSRGAGVTDTQYF. Variable domain in full (rest from reference TRBV11-2 and TRBJ2-3): EAGVAQSPRYKIIEKRQSVAFWCNPISGHATLYWYQQILGQGPKLLIQFQNNGVVDDSQLPKDRFSAERLKGVDSTLKIQPAKLEDSAVYLCASSRGAGVTDTQYFGPGTRLTVL.

V is TRBV18 and J is TRBJ2-4, with a tentative D call TRBD1 (6 bases). The V gene lost 1 base and the J gene lost 1 base, with 17 bases spanning the gap. The CDR3 length is 18 residues. CDR1 KGHSH and CDR2 LQKENI come from the germline V gene. CDR3 nucleotides: TGTGCCAGCTCACCACGAGTTCGACAGGCCCTTGCCAAAAACATTCAGTACTTC. Residues: CASSPRVRQALAKNIQYF.

The gene calls are TRBV6-1 and TRBJ2-3; D uncertain. Trimming left V 1 base short and J 4 bases short, with 9 bases between. Germline V gene sequence: CDR1 MNHNS, CDR2 SASEGT. The CDR3 consists of 14 residues. The CDR3 here is CASSEGLGPDTQYF. CDR3 sequence (DNA): TGTGCCAGCAGTGAAGGTCTAGGCCCAGATACGCAGTATTTT.

V usage is TRBV30 and J usage is TRBJ2-3; TRBD2 agrees at 14 bases. The junction had 1 base not matched to a gene; V was cut back by 1 base and J by 1 base. Germline V gene sequence: CDR1 GTSNPN, CDR2 SVGIG (reference sequence). The CDR3 has 16 amino acids. CDR3 nucleotide sequence: TGTGCCTGGAGTGAGGGACTAGCGGGGGGCACAGATACGCAGTATTTT. This codes for CAWSEGLAGGTDTQYF.

This CDR3 reads CASSSGQGFNYGYTF. The CDR3 bases are TGTGCCAGCAGCTCTGGACAGGGCTTTAACTATGGCTACACCTTC. The chain recombines TRBV6-5 with TRBJ1-2, with 8 bases aligning to TRBD1. Germline trimming cut 6 bases from V and 1 base from J; bases unmatched to any gene: 7. Germline CDR1 MNHEY, CDR2 SVGAGI. This CDR3 comprises 15 residues.

The chain recombines TRBV13 with TRBJ2-3; D remains unclear. The CDR3 runs to 12 residues. The V gene's germline CDR1 is PRHDT and CDR2 FYEKMQ (reference sequence). V lost 5 bases to trimming and J lost 6 bases, with 9 bases between them. CDR3 coding DNA: TGTGCCAGCAGCCTCAGTCAGGATACGCAGTATTTT. Amino acid sequence: CASSLSQDTQYF.

V and J are TRBV21-1 and TRBJ2-2; the DNA was not used to check the table's D call, TRBD2. TRBV21-1 is a pseudogene. The CDR3 spans 15 residues. In nucleotides, the CDR3 is TGTGCCAGCAGCAAAACTAGCGGGAGCACCGGGGAGCTGTTTTTT. This sequence encodes CASSKTSGSTGELFF.

The chain employs TRBV27 and TRBJ2-7; D is unclear. The CDR3 contains 11 residues. Trimming pared 4 bases from V and 4 bases from J, leaving 5 bases between. Germline assignment: CDR1 MNHEY and CDR2 SMNVEV (reference sequence). The CDR3 nucleotides are TGTGCCAGCAGTTCGGGTTACGAGCAGTACTTC. Residues: CASSSGYEQYF.

The rearrangement uses TRBV7-6 and TRBJ2-1; 12 nucleotides align to TRBD2. The CDR3 extends over 17 amino acids. CDR1 is SGHVS, CDR2 FNYEAQ, per germline. V lost 2 bases and J lost 3; bases outside the gene matches: 5. CDR3: CASSLFLAGGSYNEQFF. Written as DNA, the CDR3 is TGTGCCAGCAGCTTATTTCTAGCGGGAGGGAGCTACAATGAGCAGTTCTTC.

The chain carries TRBV4-3 and TRBJ2-3, with D uncertain. The V end was cut by 5 bases, the J end by 2 bases, with 11 bases between. Germline CDR1 LGHNA, CDR2 YSLEER. The CDR3 spans 14 residues. As DNA, the CDR3 is TGCGCCAGCAGCTTTTCAGGATCCACAGATACGCAGTATTTT. As protein: CASSFSGSTDTQYF.

This chain uses TRBV15 with TRBJ1-1; a weak D match, TRBD1 (6 bases). The germline CDR1 and CDR2 sequences are LNHNV and YYDKDF (reference sequence). With 3 bases removed from V and 0 bases from J, the gap between germline ends came to 14 bases. CDR3 length: 16 residues. CDR3 residues: CATSSGRGAMNTEAFF. The CDR3 DNA sequence: TGTGCCACCAGCAGCGGGCGGGGGGCGATGAACACTGAAGCTTTCTTT.

This clone was seen a few times. The CDR3 loop reads CASSLVYEQYF. Here the CDR3 DNA reads TGTGCCAGCAGCTTGGTATACGAGCAGTACTTC. The chain carries TRBV5-8 and TRBJ2-7, with D unresolved. There are 11 residues in the CDR3. The germline CDR1 and CDR2 sequences are SGHTS and YDEGEE. Trimming shortened V by 0 bases and J by 4 bases, and 2 bases separated the two germline ends.

The chain recombines TRBV9 with TRBJ2-5; 9 bases line up with TRBD2. With the DNA end fitting TRBJ2-7 better, the J assignment may be wrong. The germline CDR1 and CDR2 sequences are SGDLS and YYNGEE. This CDR3 comprises 15 residues. CDR3 region: CASSVGSGSSYEQYF. CDR3 bases: TGTGCCAGCAGCGTAGGTAGCGGGAGTAGTTACGAGCAGTACTTC.

This clone was seen only a few times. The genes are TRBV5-6 and TRBJ2-5; TRBD2 matches 9 bases. The CDR3 loop spans 17 amino acids. V shed 4 bases, J shed 5 bases, and the junction held 15 bases outside the gene matches. Germline V lookup: CDR1 SGHDT, CDR2 YYEEEE. This chain's CDR3 is CASSPRGSGGPRETQYF. As DNA, the CDR3 is TGTGCCAGCAGCCCTAGGGGTAGCGGGGGACCCAGGGAGACCCAGTACTTC.

The chain combines TRBV7-3 with TRBJ2-3, with TRBD2 matching over 10 bases. V lost 4 bases and J lost 4; bases outside the gene matches: 11. The CDR3 is made up of 17 amino acids. Germline-derived CDR1 and CDR2 are SGHTA and FQGTGA. In nucleotides, the CDR3 is TGTGCCAGCAGCTCCCCGGCTAGCGGGAGTAGCGCAGATACGCAGTATTTT. Translating gives CASSSPASGSSADTQYF. The whole variable domain, remainder taken from reference TRBV7-3 and TRBJ2-3, is GAGVSQTPSNKVTEKGKYVELRCDPISGHTALYWYRQSLGQGPEFLIYFQGTGAADDSGLPNDRFFAVRPEGSVSTLKIQRTERGDSAVYLCASSSPASGSSADTQYFGPGTRLTVL.

Turning to this clone: The same CDR3 is also encoded by other DNA sequences in this sample. V usage is TRBV7-3 and J usage is TRBJ1-1; unclear D gene. This CDR3 has 13 amino acids. In germline, CDR1 is SGHTA, CDR2 FQGTGA. The V end was cut by 6 bases, the J end by 0 bases, with 8 bases between. In DNA, the CDR3 is TGTGCCAGCAGTCTATCGGTGAACACTGAAGCTTTCTTT. Protein sequence: CASSLSVNTEAFF. The entire variable domain, with the rest obtained from reference TRBV7-3 and TRBJ1-1, is as follows: GAGVSQTPSNKVTEKGKYVELRCDPISGHTALYWYRQSLGQGPEFLIYFQGTGAADDSGLPNDRFFAVRPEGSVSTLKIQRTERGDSAVYLCASSLSVNTEAFFGQGTRLTVV.